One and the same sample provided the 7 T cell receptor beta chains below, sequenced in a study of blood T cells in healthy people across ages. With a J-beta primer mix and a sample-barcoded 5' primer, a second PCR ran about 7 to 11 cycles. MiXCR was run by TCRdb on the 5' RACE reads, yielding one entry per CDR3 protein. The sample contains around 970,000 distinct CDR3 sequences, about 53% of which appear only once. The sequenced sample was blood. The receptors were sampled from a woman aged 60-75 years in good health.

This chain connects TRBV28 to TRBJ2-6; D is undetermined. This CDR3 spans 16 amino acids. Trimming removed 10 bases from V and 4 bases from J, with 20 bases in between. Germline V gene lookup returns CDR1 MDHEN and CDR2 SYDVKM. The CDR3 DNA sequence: TGTGCCACCCGGAGTGCAGTTGGATCGGGGGCCAACGTCCTGACTTTC. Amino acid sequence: CATRSAVGSGANVLTF.

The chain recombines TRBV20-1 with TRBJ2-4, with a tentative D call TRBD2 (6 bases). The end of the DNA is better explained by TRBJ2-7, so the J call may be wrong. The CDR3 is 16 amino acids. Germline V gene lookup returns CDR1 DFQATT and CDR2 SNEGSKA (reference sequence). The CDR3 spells CSARDLLLARACEQYF. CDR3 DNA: TGCAGTGCTAGAGATCTCTTGCTAGCGAGGGCCTGCGAGCAGTACTTC.

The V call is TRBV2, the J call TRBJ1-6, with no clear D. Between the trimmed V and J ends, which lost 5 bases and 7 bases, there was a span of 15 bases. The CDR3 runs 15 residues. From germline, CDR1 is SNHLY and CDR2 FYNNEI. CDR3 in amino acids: CASSTAAARNSPLHF. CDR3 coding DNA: TGTGCCAGCAGTACCGCTGCAGCCCGGAATTCACCCCTCCACTTT. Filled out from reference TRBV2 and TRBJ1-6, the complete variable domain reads EPEVTQTPSHQVTQMGQEVILRCVPISNHLYFYWYRQILGQKVEFLVSFYNNEISEKSEIFDDQFSVERPDGSNFTLKIRSTKLEDSAMYFCASSTAAARNSPLHFGNGTRLTVT.

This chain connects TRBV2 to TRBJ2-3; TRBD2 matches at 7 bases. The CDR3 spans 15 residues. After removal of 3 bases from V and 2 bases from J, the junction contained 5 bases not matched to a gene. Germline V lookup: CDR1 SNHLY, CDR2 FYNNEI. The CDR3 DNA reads TGTGCCAGCAGTGATTGGGCGGGAGTCACAGATACGCAGTATTTT. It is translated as CASSDWAGVTDTQYF. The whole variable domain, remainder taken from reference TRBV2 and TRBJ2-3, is EPEVTQTPSHQVTQMGQEVILRCVPISNHLYFYWYRQILGQKVEFLVSFYNNEISEKSEIFDDQFSVERPDGSNFTLKIRSTKLEDSAMYFCASSDWAGVTDTQYFGPGTRLTVL.

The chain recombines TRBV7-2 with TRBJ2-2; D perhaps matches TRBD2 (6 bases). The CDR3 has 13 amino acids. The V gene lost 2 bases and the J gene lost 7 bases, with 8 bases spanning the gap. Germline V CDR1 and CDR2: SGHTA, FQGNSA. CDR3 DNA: TGTGCCAGCAGCTTAATGACTAGCGGGGAGCTGTTTTTT. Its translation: CASSLMTSGELFF.

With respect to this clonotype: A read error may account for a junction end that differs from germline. The CDR3 here is CASSFRGIAKNIQYF. DNA for the CDR3: TGTGCCAGCAGTTTCCGCGGGATAGCCAAGAACATTCAGTACTTC. V and J are TRBV12-3 or TRBV12-4 and TRBJ2-4; D is possibly TRBD2 (6 bases). The length of the CDR3 is 15 residues.

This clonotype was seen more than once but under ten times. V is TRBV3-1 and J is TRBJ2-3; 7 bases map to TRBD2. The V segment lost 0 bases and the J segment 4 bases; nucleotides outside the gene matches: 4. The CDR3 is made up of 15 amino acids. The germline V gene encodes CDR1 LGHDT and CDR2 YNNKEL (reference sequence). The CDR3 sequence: CASSQEIREADTQYF. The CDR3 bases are TGTGCCAGCAGCCAAGAGATCCGGGAGGCAGATACGCAGTATTTT.